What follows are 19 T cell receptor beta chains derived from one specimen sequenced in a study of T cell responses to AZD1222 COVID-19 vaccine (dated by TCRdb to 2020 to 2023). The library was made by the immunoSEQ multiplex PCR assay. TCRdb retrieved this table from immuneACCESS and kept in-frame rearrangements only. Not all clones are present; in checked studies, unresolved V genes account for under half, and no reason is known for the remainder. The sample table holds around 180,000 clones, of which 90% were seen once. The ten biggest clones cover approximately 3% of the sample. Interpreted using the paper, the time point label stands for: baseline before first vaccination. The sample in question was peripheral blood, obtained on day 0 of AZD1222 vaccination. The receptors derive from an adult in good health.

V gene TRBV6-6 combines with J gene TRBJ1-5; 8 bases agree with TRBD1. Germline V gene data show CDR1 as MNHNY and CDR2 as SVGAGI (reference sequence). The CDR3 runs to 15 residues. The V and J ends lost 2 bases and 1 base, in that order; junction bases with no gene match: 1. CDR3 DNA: TGTGCCAGCAGTTACGGGACAGGAAGCAATCAGCCCCAGCATTTT. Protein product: CASSYGTGSNQPQHF.

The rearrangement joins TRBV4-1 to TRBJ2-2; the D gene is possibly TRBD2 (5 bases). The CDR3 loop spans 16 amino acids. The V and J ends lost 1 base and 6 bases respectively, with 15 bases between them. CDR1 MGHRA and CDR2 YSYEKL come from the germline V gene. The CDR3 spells CASSQVLGLGAGELFF. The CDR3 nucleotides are TGCGCCAGCAGCCAAGTTCTGGGCTTGGGAGCCGGGGAGCTGTTTTTT.

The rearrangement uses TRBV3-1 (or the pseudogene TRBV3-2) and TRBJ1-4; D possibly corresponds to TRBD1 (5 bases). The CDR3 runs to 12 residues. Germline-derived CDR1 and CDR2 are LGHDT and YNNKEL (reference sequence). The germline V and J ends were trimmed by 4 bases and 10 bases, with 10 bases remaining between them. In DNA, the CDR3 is TGTGCCAGCAGCCTCAGGGCAGGAAAACTGTTTTTT. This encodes CASSLRAGKLFF.

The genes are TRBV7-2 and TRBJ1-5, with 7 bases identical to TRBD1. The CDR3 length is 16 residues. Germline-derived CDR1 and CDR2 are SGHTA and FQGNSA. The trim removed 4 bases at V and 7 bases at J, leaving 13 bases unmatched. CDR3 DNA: TGTGCCAGCAGCTCGGGAGACAGGGTGGGAACGCAGCCCCAGCATTTT. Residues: CASSSGDRVGTQPQHF.

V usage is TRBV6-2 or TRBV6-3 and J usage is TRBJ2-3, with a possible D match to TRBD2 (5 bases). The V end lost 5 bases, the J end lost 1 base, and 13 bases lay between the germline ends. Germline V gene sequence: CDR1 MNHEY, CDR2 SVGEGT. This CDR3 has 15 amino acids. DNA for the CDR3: TGTGCCAGCAGTCCGCGGGCGTTCGGCACAGATACGCAGTATTTT. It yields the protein CASSPRAFGTDTQYF.

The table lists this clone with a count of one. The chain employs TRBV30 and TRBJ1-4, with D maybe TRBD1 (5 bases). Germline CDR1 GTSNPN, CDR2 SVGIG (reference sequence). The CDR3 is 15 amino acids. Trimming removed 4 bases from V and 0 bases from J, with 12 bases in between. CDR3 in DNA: TGTGCCTGGACCCGGGGGTTTGCAACTAATGAAAAACTGTTTTTT. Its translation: CAWTRGFATNEKLFF.

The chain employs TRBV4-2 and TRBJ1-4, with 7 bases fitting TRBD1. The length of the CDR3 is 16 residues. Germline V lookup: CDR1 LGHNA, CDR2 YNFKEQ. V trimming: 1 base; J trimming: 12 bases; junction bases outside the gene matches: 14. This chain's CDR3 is CASSQGGRRGPGQLFF. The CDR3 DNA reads TGTGCCAGCAGCCAAGGGGGACGGAGGGGGCCTGGTCAACTGTTTTTT.

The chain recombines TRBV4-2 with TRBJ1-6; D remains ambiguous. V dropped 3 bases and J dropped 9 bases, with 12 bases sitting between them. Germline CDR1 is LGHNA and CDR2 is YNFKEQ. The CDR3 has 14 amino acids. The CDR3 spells CASSQRQDGSPLHF. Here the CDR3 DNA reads TGTGCCAGCAGCCAGAGGCAGGACGGTTCACCCCTCCACTTT.

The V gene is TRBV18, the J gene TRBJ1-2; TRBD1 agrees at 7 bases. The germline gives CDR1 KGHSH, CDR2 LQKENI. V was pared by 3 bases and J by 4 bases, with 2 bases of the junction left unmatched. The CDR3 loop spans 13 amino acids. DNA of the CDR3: TGTGCCAGCTCACCCGGGACAGCCTATGGCTACACCTTC. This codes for CASSPGTAYGYTF.

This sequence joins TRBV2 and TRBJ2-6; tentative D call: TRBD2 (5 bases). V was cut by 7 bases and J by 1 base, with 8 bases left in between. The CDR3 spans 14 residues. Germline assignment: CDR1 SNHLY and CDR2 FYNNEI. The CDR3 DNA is TGTGCCAGCATTGAGGGATCTGGGGCCAACGTCCTGACTTTC. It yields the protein CASIEGSGANVLTF.

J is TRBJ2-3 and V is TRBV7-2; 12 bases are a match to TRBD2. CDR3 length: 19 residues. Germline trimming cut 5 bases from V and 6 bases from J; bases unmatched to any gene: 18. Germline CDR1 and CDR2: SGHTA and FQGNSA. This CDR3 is CASSLQSLAGGPPWDTQYF. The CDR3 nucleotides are TGTGCCAGCAGCCTCCAGTCACTAGCGGGGGGCCCCCCCTGGGATACGCAGTATTTT.

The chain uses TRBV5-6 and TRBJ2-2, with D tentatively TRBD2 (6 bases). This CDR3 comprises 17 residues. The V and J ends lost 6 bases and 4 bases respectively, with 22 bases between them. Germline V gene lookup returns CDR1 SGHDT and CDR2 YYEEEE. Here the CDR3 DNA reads TGTGCCAGCACCCAAAGGCGGGGCAGCATGGGCACCGGGGAGCTGTTTTTT. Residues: CASTQRRGSMGTGELFF.

This CDR3 is CASSQSGGVMNTEAFF. The CDR3 nucleotides are TGTGCCAGCAGTCAGTCAGGGGGCGTGATGAACACTGAAGCTTTCTTT. The chain has TRBV27 and TRBJ1-1; 8 nucleotides align to TRBD1. V shed 5 bases and J 0 bases; nucleotides not matched to a gene: 8. Germline-derived CDR1 and CDR2 are MNHEY and SMNVEV (reference sequence). The CDR3 length is 16 residues.

CDR3 amino acids: CASSPTGWVYGYTF. The DNA for the CDR3 is TGCGCCAGCAGCCCGACAGGTTGGGTCTATGGCTACACCTTC. This chain uses TRBV4-1 with TRBJ1-2, with D perhaps TRBD1 (6 bases). There are 14 residues in the CDR3. Deletions cut 4 bases from V and 4 bases from J, with 13 bases between. Germline V lookup: CDR1 MGHRA, CDR2 YSYEKL.

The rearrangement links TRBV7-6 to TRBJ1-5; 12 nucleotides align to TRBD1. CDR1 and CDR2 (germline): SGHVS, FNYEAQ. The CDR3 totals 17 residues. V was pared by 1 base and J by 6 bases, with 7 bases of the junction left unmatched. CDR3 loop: CASSLDGTGGASQPQHF. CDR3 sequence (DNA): TGTGCCAGCAGCTTAGACGGGACAGGGGGCGCTTCTCAGCCCCAGCATTTT.

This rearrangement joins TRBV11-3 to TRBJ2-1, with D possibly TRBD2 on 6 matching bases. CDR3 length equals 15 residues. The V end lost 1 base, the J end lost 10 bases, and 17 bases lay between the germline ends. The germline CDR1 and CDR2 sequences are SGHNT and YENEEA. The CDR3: CASSLVGGSAREQFF. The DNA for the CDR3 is TGTGCCAGCAGCTTAGTGGGGGGTAGCGCGAGGGAGCAGTTCTTC.

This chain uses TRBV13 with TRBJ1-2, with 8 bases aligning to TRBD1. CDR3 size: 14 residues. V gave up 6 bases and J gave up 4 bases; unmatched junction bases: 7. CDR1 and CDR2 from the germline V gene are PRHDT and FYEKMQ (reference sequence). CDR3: CASRRQGPGYGYTF. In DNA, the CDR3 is TGTGCCAGCAGACGACAGGGGCCGGGCTATGGCTACACCTTC. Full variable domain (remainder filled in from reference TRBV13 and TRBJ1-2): AAGVIQSPRHLIKEKRETATLKCYPIPRHDTVYWYQQGPGQDPQFLISFYEKMQSDKGSIPDRFSAQQFSDYHSELNMSSLELGDSALYFCASRRQGPGYGYTFGSGTRLTVV.

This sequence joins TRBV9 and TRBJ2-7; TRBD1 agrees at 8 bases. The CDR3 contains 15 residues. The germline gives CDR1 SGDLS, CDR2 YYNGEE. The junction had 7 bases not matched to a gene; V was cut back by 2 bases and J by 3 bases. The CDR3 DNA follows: TGTGCCAGCAGCGTTGGGGGGACAGGTTACTACGAGCAGTACTTC. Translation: CASSVGGTGYYEQYF.

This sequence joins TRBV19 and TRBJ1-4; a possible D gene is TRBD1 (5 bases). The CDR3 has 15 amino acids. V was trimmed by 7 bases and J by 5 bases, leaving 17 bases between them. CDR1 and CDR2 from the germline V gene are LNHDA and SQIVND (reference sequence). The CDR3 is CASIQQGGLNEKLFF. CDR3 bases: TGTGCCAGTATCCAGCAGGGCGGCCTAAATGAAAAACTGTTTTTT.